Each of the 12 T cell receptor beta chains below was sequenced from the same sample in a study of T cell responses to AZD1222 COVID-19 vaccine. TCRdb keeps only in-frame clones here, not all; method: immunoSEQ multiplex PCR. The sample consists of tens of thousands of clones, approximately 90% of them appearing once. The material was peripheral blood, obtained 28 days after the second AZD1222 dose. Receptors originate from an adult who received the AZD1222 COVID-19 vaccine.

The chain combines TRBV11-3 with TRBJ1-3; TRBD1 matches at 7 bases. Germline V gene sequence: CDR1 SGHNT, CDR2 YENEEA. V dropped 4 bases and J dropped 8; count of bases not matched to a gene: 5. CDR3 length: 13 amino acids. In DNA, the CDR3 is TGTGCCAGCAGCTCCCTACAGGGGTACACCATATATTTT. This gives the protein CASSSLQGYTIYF.

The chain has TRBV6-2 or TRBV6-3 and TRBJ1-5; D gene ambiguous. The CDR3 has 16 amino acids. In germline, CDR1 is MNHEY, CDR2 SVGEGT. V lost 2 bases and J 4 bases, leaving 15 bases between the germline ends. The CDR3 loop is CASSYPPVYANQPQHF. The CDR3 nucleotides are TGTGCCAGCAGTTACCCCCCAGTCTACGCTAATCAGCCCCAGCATTTT.

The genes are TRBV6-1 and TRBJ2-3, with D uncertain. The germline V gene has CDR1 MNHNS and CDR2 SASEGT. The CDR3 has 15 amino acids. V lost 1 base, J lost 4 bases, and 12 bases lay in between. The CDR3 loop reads CASSEGLPRSDTQYF. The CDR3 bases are TGTGCCAGCAGTGAAGGTCTCCCTCGCTCAGATACGCAGTATTTT.

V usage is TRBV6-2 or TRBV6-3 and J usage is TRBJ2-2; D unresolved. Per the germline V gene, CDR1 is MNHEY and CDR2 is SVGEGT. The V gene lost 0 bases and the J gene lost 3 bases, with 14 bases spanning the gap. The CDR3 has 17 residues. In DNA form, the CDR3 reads TGTGCCAGCAGTTACTCGATACACGTCGGTGACACCGGGGAGCTGTTTTTT. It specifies CASSYSIHVGDTGELFF.

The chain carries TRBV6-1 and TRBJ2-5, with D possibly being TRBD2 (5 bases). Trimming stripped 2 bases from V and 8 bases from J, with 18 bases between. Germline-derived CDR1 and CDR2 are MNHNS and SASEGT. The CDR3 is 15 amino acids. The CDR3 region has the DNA TGTGCCAGCAGTGAAACTCACGGGGTAATAAGAACCCAGTACTTC. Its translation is CASSETHGVIRTQYF.

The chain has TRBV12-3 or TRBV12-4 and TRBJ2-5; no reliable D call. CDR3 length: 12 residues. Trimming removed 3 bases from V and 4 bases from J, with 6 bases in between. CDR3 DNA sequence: TGTGCCAGCAGTTTGTACGCAGAGACCCAGTACTTC. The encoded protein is CASSLYAETQYF.

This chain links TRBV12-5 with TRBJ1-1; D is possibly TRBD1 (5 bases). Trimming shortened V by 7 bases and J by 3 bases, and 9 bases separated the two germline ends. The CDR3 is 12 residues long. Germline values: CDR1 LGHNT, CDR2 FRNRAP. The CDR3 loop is CASAGRDTEAFF. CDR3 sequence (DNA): TGTGCTAGTGCAGGGAGGGACACTGAAGCTTTCTTT.

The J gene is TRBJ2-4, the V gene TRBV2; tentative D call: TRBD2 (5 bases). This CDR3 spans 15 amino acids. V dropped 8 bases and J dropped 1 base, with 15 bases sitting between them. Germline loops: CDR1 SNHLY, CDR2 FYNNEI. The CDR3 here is CASGSPGQAKNIQYF. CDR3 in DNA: TGTGCCAGCGGGAGTCCCGGTCAGGCCAAAAACATTCAGTACTTC.

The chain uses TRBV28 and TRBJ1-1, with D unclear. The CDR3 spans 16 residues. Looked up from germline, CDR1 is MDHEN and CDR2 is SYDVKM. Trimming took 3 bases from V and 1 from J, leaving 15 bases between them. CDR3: CASSFSGALWNTEAFF. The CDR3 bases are TGTGCCAGCAGTTTTTCCGGCGCCCTGTGGAACACTGAAGCTTTCTTT.

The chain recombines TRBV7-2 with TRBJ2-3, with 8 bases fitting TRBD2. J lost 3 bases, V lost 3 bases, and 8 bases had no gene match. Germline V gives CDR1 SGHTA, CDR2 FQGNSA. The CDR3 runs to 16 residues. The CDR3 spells CASSFRLAGRTDTQYF. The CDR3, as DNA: TGTGCCAGCAGCTTCCGGCTAGCGGGTAGGACAGATACGCAGTATTTT.

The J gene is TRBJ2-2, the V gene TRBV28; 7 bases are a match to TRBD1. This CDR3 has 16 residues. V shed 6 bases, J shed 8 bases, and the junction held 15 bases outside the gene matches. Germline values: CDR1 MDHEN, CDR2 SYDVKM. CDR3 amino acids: CASSLNLEGAIGELFF. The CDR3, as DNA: TGTGCCAGCAGCTTGAACCTAGAGGGGGCAATAGGGGAGCTGTTTTTT.

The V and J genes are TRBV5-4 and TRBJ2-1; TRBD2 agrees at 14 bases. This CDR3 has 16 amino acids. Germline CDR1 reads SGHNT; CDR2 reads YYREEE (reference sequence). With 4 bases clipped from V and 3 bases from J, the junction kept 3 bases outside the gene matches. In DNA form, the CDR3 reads TGTGCCAGCAGCAGGGGACTAGCGGGGGACTACAATGAGCAGTTCTTC. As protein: CASSRGLAGDYNEQFF.